This T cell receptor (beta chain) was documented in a study of graft-versus-host responses after intestinal transplantation. Study-level information: After anti-thymocyte globulin induction, recipients took tacrolimus and steroids for 3 to 4 years.

A note on this clone: Its target is not known.

The repertoire was sequenced with immunoSEQ multiplex PCR; TCRdb's copy has only in-frame clones and lacks some. The sample shows 80,000 or so clones, 92% of them seen only once. Germline V gene sequence: CDR1 WNHNN, CDR2 SYGVQD (reference sequence). V lost 5 bases, J lost 7 bases, and 9 bases lay in between. The CDR3 spans 11 residues. Study results and limitations: Recipient marrow showed GvH clones, some seen first in ileum or blood.

V usage is TRBV10-1 and J usage is TRBJ2-7; D is possibly TRBD1 (6 bases). The input for sequencing was PBMCs, taken 98 days after intestinal transplantation. This sequence was found in a human patient who received an intestinal transplant, so some T cells may come from the graft donor. This CDR3 reads CASSKGVEQYF. The CDR3 coding sequence is TGCGCCAGCAGTAAGGGGGTTGAGCAGTACTTC.